This passage covers 21 T cell receptor beta chains from one sample sequenced in a study of blood T cell repertoires in COVID-19. Produced via immunoSEQ multiplex PCR; TCRdb's table is partial and in-frame only. The table has some 50,000 clones, 70% to 85% seen once. Input material: peripheral blood. Receptors were obtained from a human donor in a cohort sampled during active COVID-19.

The chain combines TRBV3-1 (or the pseudogene TRBV3-2) with TRBJ2-7; possibly TRBD2 for D (6 bases). Looked up from germline, CDR1 is LGHDT and CDR2 is YNNKEL (reference sequence). The length of the CDR3 is 12 residues. The V and J ends lost 7 bases and 2 bases respectively, with 9 bases between them. The CDR3 loop is CASKGLTYEQYF. The DNA for the CDR3 is TGTGCCAGCAAGGGACTTACCTACGAGCAGTACTTC.

The chain joins TRBV7-8 to TRBJ1-6; D is unresolved. The CDR3 covers 14 residues. The V and J ends lost 5 bases and 5 bases respectively, with 10 bases between them. Germline V gives CDR1 SGHVS, CDR2 FQNEAQ. In nucleotides, the CDR3 is TGTGCCAGCAGCCCGAGGATTGATAATTCACCCCTCCACTTT. Translating gives CASSPRIDNSPLHF.

The J gene is TRBJ2-2, the V gene TRBV2, with D perhaps matching TRBD2 (5 bases). The germline V gene encodes CDR1 SNHLY and CDR2 FYNNEI. Deletions cut 4 bases from V and 1 base from J, with 10 bases between. This CDR3 spans 15 amino acids. The DNA of the CDR3 is TGTGCCAGCAGTGGGAGGCACCAGAACACCGGGGAGCTGTTTTTT. Translation: CASSGRHQNTGELFF.

The chain combines TRBV6-5 with TRBJ2-1; 13 positions match TRBD2. Germline V CDR1 and CDR2: MNHEY, SVGAGI. CDR3 size: 15 residues. Germline trimming cut 5 bases from V and 10 bases from J; bases unmatched to any gene: 8. The CDR3 nucleotides are TGTGCCAGCAGTCCTGGACTAGCGGGAGTGCGCGAGCAGTTCTTC. Protein: CASSPGLAGVREQFF.

This rearrangement joins TRBV18 to TRBJ1-1; no definite D call. The CDR3 contains 16 residues. Germline CDR1 reads KGHSH; CDR2 reads LQKENI. Trimming removed 0 bases from V and 2 bases from J, with 13 bases in between. CDR3 protein: CASSPPEDRRNTEAFF. The CDR3 DNA reads TGTGCCAGCTCACCACCGGAGGACCGAAGAAACACTGAAGCTTTCTTT. Looking up the rest from reference TRBV18 and TRBJ1-1 gives the full variable domain: NAGVMQNPRHLVRRRGQEARLRCSPMKGHSHVYWYRQLPEEGLKFMVYLQKENIIDESGMPKERFSAEFPKEGPSILRIQQVVRGDSAAYFCASSPPEDRRNTEAFFGQGTRLTVV.

The chain links TRBV5-6 to TRBJ2-5, with 12 bases identical to TRBD2. Per the germline V gene, CDR1 is SGHDT and CDR2 is YYEEEE. The V and J ends lost 4 bases and 5 bases, in that order; junction bases with no gene match: 9. The CDR3 length is 16 residues. This CDR3 reads CASSAELAGGSETQYF. Here the CDR3 DNA reads TGTGCCAGCAGCGCCGAGCTAGCGGGGGGGAGCGAGACCCAGTACTTC. Looking up the rest from reference TRBV5-6 and TRBJ2-5 gives the full variable domain: DAGVTQSPTHLIKTRGQQVTLRCSPKSGHDTVSWYQQALGQGPQFIFQYYEEEERQRGNFPDRFSGHQFPNYSSELNVNALLLGDSALYLCASSAELAGGSETQYFGPGTRLLVL.

V and J are TRBV10-2 and TRBJ2-7; weak D call: TRBD2 (6 bases). The CDR3 extends over 13 amino acids. The V end was cut by 4 bases, the J end by 0 bases, with 7 bases between. Germline assignment: CDR1 WSHSY and CDR2 SAAADI. The CDR3 DNA sequence: TGCGCCAGCAGTGGGACTATCTCCTACGAGCAGTACTTC. Its translation is CASSGTISYEQYF.

The rearrangement joins TRBV7-9 to TRBJ2-7; 7 bases are shared with TRBD1. Per the germline V gene, CDR1 is SEHNR and CDR2 is FQNEAQ (reference sequence). This CDR3 has 14 residues. The trim removed 3 bases at V and 3 bases at J, leaving 5 bases unmatched. CDR3 amino acids: CASSLGQSFYEQYF. The CDR3 coding sequence is TGTGCCAGCAGCTTGGGACAGTCATTCTACGAGCAGTACTTC.

This clone was seen a handful of times. The chain links TRBV28 to TRBJ1-5, with 7 bases aligning to TRBD1. Germline V lookup: CDR1 MDHEN, CDR2 SYDVKM. The CDR3 sequence is 17 residues long. The junction had 8 bases not matched to a gene; V was cut back by 3 bases and J by 0 bases. The CDR3 nucleotides read TGTGCCAGCAGTTTGGAGGGGGCGCAGGGTAGCAATCAGCCCCAGCATTTT. The encoded protein is CASSLEGAQGSNQPQHF.

This sequence joins TRBV11-2 and TRBJ2-5; 10 positions match TRBD1. From germline, CDR1 is SGHAT and CDR2 FQNNGV. The junction had 10 bases not matched to a gene; V was cut back by 1 base and J by 5 bases. The CDR3 consists of 17 residues. CDR3 sequence: CASSLGTGQGLGETQYF. CDR3 nucleotide sequence: TGTGCCAGCAGCTTAGGGACGGGACAGGGGTTGGGGGAGACCCAGTACTTC.

The table lists this clone with a count of one. The gene calls are TRBV3-1 (or the pseudogene TRBV3-2) and TRBJ1-6; D remains unclear. CDR3 length: 14 residues. The germline V gene encodes CDR1 LGHDT and CDR2 YNNKEL (reference sequence). Deletions cut 3 bases from V and 10 bases from J, with 13 bases between. The CDR3 region has the DNA TGTGCCAGCAGCCAGTCAGGTGTTGGCTCACCCCTCCACTTT. Protein: CASSQSGVGSPLHF.

This clone occurred many times. The chain couples TRBV11-2 to TRBJ2-7; 8 bases agree with TRBD1. The CDR3 has 14 amino acids. Trimming removed 5 bases from V and 2 bases from J; junction bases left unmatched: 5. Looked up from germline, CDR1 is SGHAT and CDR2 is FQNNGV. The CDR3 region is CASSHGTGPYEQYF. DNA for the CDR3: TGTGCCAGCAGCCACGGGACAGGCCCCTACGAGCAGTACTTC.

This chain connects TRBV11-2 to TRBJ2-5; 7 nucleotides agree with TRBD1. J was trimmed by 2 bases and V by 5 bases; bases with no gene match: 2. The CDR3 runs 13 residues. Germline V CDR1 and CDR2: SGHAT, FQNNGV. CDR3 DNA sequence: TGTGCCAGCAGCGGGACAGAACAAGAGACCCAGTACTTC. Translated: CASSGTEQETQYF.

The chain employs TRBV11-3 and TRBJ2-7; TRBD2 matches 14 bases. The CDR3 sequence is 17 residues long. The J segment lost 5 bases and the V segment lost 1 base, leaving 7 bases of the junction unmatched. Germline assignment: CDR1 SGHNT and CDR2 YENEEA. CDR3 protein: CASSLGGLAGAFDEQYF. CDR3 bases: TGTGCCAGCAGCTTAGGGGGACTAGCGGGAGCTTTCGACGAGCAGTACTTC.

This clone was counted a single time. V gene TRBV29-1 combines with J gene TRBJ2-5; possibly TRBD2 for D (6 bases). The CDR3 extends over 13 amino acids. V lost 6 bases, J lost 1 base, and 12 bases lay in between. CDR1 is SQVTM and CDR2 is ANQGSEA in the germline V gene. The CDR3 region is CSVGRGSQETQYF. The CDR3 DNA sequence: TGCAGCGTGGGCCGGGGGTCCCAAGAGACCCAGTACTTC.

This clone was found once. The J gene is TRBJ2-2, the V gene TRBV11-1; 7 bases are shared with TRBD1. Per germline, CDR1 SGHAT and CDR2 FQDESV (reference sequence). V dropped 5 bases and J dropped 1; count of bases not matched to a gene: 7. The CDR3 is made up of 16 amino acids. CDR3 DNA: TGTGCCAGCAGCGAGGGACAGCCTCTGAACACCGGGGAGCTGTTTTTT. It encodes CASSEGQPLNTGELFF.

The chain recombines TRBV4-3 with TRBJ2-1; 12 bases are a match to TRBD2. The V gene end was trimmed by 4 bases and the J gene end by 2 bases; junction bases not matched to a gene: 3. The germline V gene encodes CDR1 LGHNA and CDR2 YSLEER. The CDR3 extends over 16 amino acids. The CDR3 reads CASSPLAGGPYNEQFF. The CDR3 coding sequence is TGCGCCAGCAGCCCACTAGCGGGAGGTCCCTACAATGAGCAGTTCTTC.

For this clone: The junction and the germline gene differ at one end; a read error may be behind it. The chain employs TRBV10-3 and TRBJ1-1; D not certain. Germline V lookup: CDR1 ENHRY, CDR2 SYGVKD. The CDR3 runs 12 residues. CDR3 DNA sequence: TGTGCCATCAGTGCCACTGACACCGAAGCTTTCTTT. It specifies CAISATDTEAFF.

The chain employs TRBV5-1 and TRBJ2-7, with 10 nucleotides matching TRBD1. The germline V gene encodes CDR1 SGHRS and CDR2 YFSETQ. The CDR3 runs 20 residues. V shed 0 bases and J 2 bases; nucleotides not matched to a gene: 17. CDR3 region: CASSLVGQGGTALDPYEQYF. The CDR3 coding sequence is TGCGCCAGCAGCTTGGTAGGACAGGGGGGAACAGCGCTAGACCCCTACGAGCAGTACTTC.

V usage is TRBV18 and J usage is TRBJ1-5, with a weak D call TRBD1 (6 bases). Per the germline V gene, CDR1 is KGHSH and CDR2 is LQKENI. There are 14 residues in the CDR3. V was trimmed by 3 bases and J by 4 bases, leaving 10 bases between them. The CDR3 region is CASSPEQGNQPQHF. CDR3 nucleotide sequence: TGTGCCAGCTCACCTGAACAGGGAAATCAGCCCCAGCATTTT.

Judged by abundance, this clone is medium-sized. The CDR3 nucleotides are TGTGCCAGCAGCCTCGGCGGGAGGTCGGGGGATACGCAGTATTTT. Translating it yields CASSLGGRSGDTQYF. The chain employs TRBV7-2 and TRBJ2-3; 8 bases are shared with TRBD2. The length of the CDR3 is 15 residues. V lost 5 bases, J lost 6 bases, and 10 bases stayed unmatched. CDR1 is SGHTA and CDR2 is FQGNSA in the germline V gene.